This T cell receptor (beta chain) emerged from a study of cytomegalovirus exposure and HLA in healthy donors. Looking at the study overall: Both the approximately 130 validation repertoires and the approximately 640 first-cohort repertoires used the same platform, as reported by a later analysis.

Whole-study findings and limits: Testing in vitro showed three CMV-associated chains specific for CMV antigens. Cytomegalovirus-associated TCR beta chains were listed, numbering 150 to 200.

Assay: immunoSEQ multiplex PCR; the TCRdb copy retains only in-frame clones and omits some. The table has 85,000 to 120,000 clones, about 95% seen once. Losses at the gene ends were 7 bases for V and 2 bases for J; bases not matched to a gene: 18. From germline, CDR1 is SGHRS and CDR2 YFSETQ. This CDR3 is built from 19 residues. With respect to this clone: Its antigen is not known.

V and J are TRBV5-1 and TRBJ2-1; 10 nucleotides line up with TRBD1. The sequence derives from a woman younger than 35 in good health and CMV-seronegative. The source material was PBMCs. The DNA for the CDR3 is TGCGCCAGCGCCCTTTTACAATCTCACGGGACAGGGGCCTACAATGAGCAGTTCTTC. This translates into CASALLQSHGTGAYNEQFF.